The 8 T cell receptor beta chains in this list originate from one sample, sequenced in a study of blood T cell repertoires in COVID-19. The method was immunoSEQ multiplex PCR; TCRdb's version includes in-frame clones alone and lacks a portion of them. Of approximately 53,000 clones in the sample, roughly 82% were seen once. Sequences were obtained from peripheral blood. These receptors all stem from a woman aged 55 to 70 with acute or convalescent COVID-19.

This clone was observed once. The rearrangement uses TRBV18 and TRBJ2-6; D perhaps matches TRBD1 (5 bases). The CDR3 consists of 18 residues. From germline, CDR1 is KGHSH and CDR2 LQKENI. Trimming left V 0 bases short and J 0 bases short, with 12 bases between. CDR3 nucleotides: TGTGCCAGCTCACCACCGAGTACAGGTTCCTCTGGGGCCAACGTCCTGACTTTC. The encoded protein is CASSPPSTGSSGANVLTF.

The chain joins TRBV29-1 to TRBJ2-7; possibly TRBD1 for D (6 bases). V was shortened by 6 bases and J by 5 bases, with 14 bases between the two germline ends. The CDR3 is made up of 12 amino acids. Germline V gene lookup returns CDR1 SQVTM and CDR2 ANQGSEA. CDR3 sequence: CSVGKQGNEQYF. The CDR3 nucleotides are TGCAGCGTAGGAAAACAGGGTAACGAGCAGTACTTC.

This chain links TRBV6-5 with TRBJ2-2; 11 bases map to TRBD1. Germline CDR1 reads MNHEY; CDR2 reads SVGAGI. There are 15 residues in the CDR3. V shed 6 bases, J shed 6 bases, and the junction held 6 bases outside the gene matches. CDR3 nucleotide sequence: TGTGCCAGCAGCCTGGGACAGGGGGGCGCCGGGGAGCTGTTTTTT. Translation gives CASSLGQGGAGELFF.

The rearrangement links TRBV6-5 to TRBJ1-1; D gene uncertain. The CDR3 has 14 residues. Germline CDR1 reads MNHEY; CDR2 reads SVGAGI. V was pared by 9 bases and J by 3 bases, with 17 bases between. CDR3 loop: CASTVRAPDTEAFF. The CDR3 DNA sequence: TGTGCCAGTACGGTGAGAGCGCCGGACACTGAAGCTTTCTTT.

CDR3 DNA sequence: TGTGCCAGCAGAGATGAGGGCGATGGCTACACCTTC. This sequence encodes CASRDEGDGYTF. The rearrangement uses TRBV12-3 or TRBV12-4 and TRBJ1-2; no firm D call. The CDR3 is 12 residues long. Trimming took off 6 bases at V and 6 bases at J, with 11 bases between the two ends.

DNA of the CDR3: TGTGCCAGCAGCCTTGACTCCGGCTCCTACAATGAGCAGTTCTTC. It is translated as CASSLDSGSYNEQFF. The J gene is TRBJ2-1, the V gene TRBV6-2 or TRBV6-3; D is unresolved. V was pared by 6 bases and J by 0 bases, with 12 bases between. The CDR3 is 15 amino acids. Germline CDR1 and CDR2: MNHEY and SVGEGT.

The chain uses TRBV19 and TRBJ1-6; tentative D call: TRBD1 (5 bases). Germline V lookup: CDR1 LNHDA, CDR2 SQIVND (reference sequence). Deletions cut 5 bases from V and 2 bases from J, with 10 bases between. CDR3 length: 15 amino acids. DNA for the CDR3: TGTGCCAGTAGTGGAGGGGTGGCCTATAATTCACCCCTCCACTTT. Residues: CASSGGVAYNSPLHF.

This clone was recorded a few times. Written as DNA, the CDR3 is TGTGCCAGCAGCCCAGCGGAGTACAATGAGCAGTTCTTC. Protein: CASSPAEYNEQFF. The chain combines TRBV5-4 with TRBJ2-1, with a weak D call TRBD2 (5 bases). This CDR3 has 13 residues. CDR1 is SGHNT and CDR2 is YYREEE in the germline V gene (reference sequence). Trimming took off 4 bases at V and 4 bases at J, with 9 bases between the two ends.